The TCR beta chain described here comes from a study of spatial heterogeneity in lung cancer. Trimming removed 6 bases from V and 5 bases from J, with 11 bases in between. Germline CDR1 MNHEY, CDR2 SVGAGI. This CDR3 contains 14 residues. Noted time point: sample taken at primary tumor resection. Whole RNA from tumor, nontumor lung or frozen PBMC was sequenced unsorted. Each TCR cDNA molecule bore a unique molecular identifier. A single record per CDR3 protein comes from TCRdb applying MiXCR to the 5' RACE reads. This sample has 20,000 to 25,000 distinct CDR3 sequences, with approximately 3.3% found just once. This clonotype was seen repeatedly, ten times or more.

The material sequenced was PBMCs, taken at surgery. The TCR originated in a female donor with early-stage non-small cell lung cancer. This chain uses TRBV6-5 with TRBJ1-6, with TRBD1 as a possible D gene (5 bases). The CDR3 DNA reads as TGTGCCAGCAGCCTAGACAGAAATAATTCACCCCTCCACTTT. This codes for CASSLDRNNSPLHF.